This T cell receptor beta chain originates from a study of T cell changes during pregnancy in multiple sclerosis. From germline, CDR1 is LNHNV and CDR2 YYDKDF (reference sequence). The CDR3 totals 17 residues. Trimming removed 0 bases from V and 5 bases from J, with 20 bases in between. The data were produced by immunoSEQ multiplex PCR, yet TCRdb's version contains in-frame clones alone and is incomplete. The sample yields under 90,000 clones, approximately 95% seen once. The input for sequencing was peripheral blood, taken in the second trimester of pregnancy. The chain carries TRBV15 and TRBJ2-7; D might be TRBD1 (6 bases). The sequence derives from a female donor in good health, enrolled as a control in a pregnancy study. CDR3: CATSRDLEGELIHEQYF. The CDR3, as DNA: TGTGCCACCAGCAGAGATCTTGAGGGGGAGCTTATCCACGAGCAGTACTTC.